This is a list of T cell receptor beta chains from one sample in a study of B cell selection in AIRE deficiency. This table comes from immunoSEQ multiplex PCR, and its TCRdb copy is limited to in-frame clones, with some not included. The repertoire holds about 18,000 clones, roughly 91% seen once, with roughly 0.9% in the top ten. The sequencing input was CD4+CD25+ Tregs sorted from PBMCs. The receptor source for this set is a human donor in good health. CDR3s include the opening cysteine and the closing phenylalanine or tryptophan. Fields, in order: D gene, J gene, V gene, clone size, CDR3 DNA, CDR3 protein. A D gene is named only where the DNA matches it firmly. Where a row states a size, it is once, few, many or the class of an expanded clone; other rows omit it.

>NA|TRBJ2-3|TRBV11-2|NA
TGTGCCAGCAGCTTAGCGACTGTCTTGGGCACAGATACGCAGTATTTT
CASSLATVLGTDTQYF
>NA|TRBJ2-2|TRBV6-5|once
TGTGCCAGCAGGAAACAGGGTGGTAGTGCCGGGGAGCTGTTTTTT
CASRKQGGSAGELFF
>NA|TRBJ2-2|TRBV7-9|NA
TGTGCCAGCAGCTTAAAACGGGAAAAGGACACCGGGGAGCTGTTTTTT
CASSLKREKDTGELFF
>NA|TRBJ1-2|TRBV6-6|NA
TGTGCCAGCAGTTACACCCAGGGGTTTGGCTATGGCTACACCTTC
CASSYTQGFGYGYTF
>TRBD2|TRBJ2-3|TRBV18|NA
TGTGCCAGCTCACCAGGACTAGCGACTAGCACAGATACGCAGTATTTT
CASSPGLATSTDTQYF
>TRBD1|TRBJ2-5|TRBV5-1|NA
TGCGCCAGCAGCTTACAGGGGGCTATCGGAGGGACCCAGTACTTC
CASSLQGAIGGTQYF
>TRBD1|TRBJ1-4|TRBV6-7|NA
TGTGCCAGCAGTTACCCAACATCGAGGCCCGGGACAGCCCCGGGAACTAATGAAAAACTGTTTTTT
CASSYPTSRPGTAPGTNEKLFF
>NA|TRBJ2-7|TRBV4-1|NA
TGCGCCAGCAGCCAAGAGGGAAGGGGACCCTACGAGCAGTACTTC
CASSQEGRGPYEQYF
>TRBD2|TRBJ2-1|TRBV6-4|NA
TGTGCCAGCAGTGACGTTCGAACTAGCGGCTCCAATGAGCAGTTCTTC
CASSDVRTSGSNEQFF
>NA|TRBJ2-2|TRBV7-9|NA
TGTGCCAGCAGTATCGGGAGGCTGTTTTTT
CASSIGRLFF
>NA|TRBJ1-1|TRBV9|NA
TGTGCCAGCAGCGCAAATCTTGAAACAGGGAGCACTGAAGCTTTCTTT
CASSANLETGSTEAFF
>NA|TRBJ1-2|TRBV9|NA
TGTGCCAGCAAGAAAGGGGCCTATGGCTACACCTTC
CASKKGAYGYTF
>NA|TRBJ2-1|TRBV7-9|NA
TGTGCCAGCAGCTTAAGACTAAACAATGAGCAGTTCTTC
CASSLRLNNEQFF
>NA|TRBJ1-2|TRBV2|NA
TGTGCCAGCTTCTCGGGGTGGAACGGCTACACCTTC
CASFSGWNGYTF
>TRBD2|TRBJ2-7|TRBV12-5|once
TGTGCTAGTGGCTTGACCACCGGGACTAGCGGGGCCTACGAGCAGTACTTC
CASGLTTGTSGAYEQYF
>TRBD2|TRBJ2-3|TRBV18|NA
TGTGCCAGCTCGTCCCCGACCGGGACTAGCTCTCTTCTGGGGCAGTATTTT
CASSSPTGTSSLLGQYF
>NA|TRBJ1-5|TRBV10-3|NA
TGTGCCATCAGTGAGTCACCGTCTGGGGAGCAGCCCCAGCATTTT
CAISESPSGEQPQHF
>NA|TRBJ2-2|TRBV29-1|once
TGCAGCGCCGGGGTGGGGGAATGGTACACCGGGGAGCTGTTTTTT
CSAGVGEWYTGELFF
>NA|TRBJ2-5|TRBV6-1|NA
TGTGCCAGCAGTGAGAGGACACCGGGGACCCAGTACTTC
CASSERTPGTQYF
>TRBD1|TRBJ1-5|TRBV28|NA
TGTGCCAGCAGTTCACAGGGGACTAGCAATCAGCCCCAGCATTTT
CASSSQGTSNQPQHF
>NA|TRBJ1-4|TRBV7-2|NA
TGTGCCAGCAGCCGAGGGCCTCAGCCGGAAGAAAAACTGTTTTTT
CASSRGPQPEEKLFF
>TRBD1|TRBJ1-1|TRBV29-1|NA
TGCAGCGTTGCCAGGGGGCCTGAAGCTTTCTTT
CSVARGPEAFF